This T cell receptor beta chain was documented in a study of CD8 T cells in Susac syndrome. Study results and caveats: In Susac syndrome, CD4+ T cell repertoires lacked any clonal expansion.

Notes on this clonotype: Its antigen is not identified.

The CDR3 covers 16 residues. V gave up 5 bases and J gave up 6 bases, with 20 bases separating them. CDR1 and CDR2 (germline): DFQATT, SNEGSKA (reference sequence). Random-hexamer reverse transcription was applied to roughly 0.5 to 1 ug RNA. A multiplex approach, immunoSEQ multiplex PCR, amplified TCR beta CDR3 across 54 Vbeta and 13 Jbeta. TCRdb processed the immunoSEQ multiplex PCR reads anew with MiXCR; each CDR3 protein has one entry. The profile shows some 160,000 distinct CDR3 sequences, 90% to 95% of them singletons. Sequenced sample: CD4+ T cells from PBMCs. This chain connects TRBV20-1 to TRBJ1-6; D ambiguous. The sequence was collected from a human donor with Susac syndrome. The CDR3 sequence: CSAPSRTDGINSPLHF. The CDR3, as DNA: TGCAGTGCTCCTAGCCGAACGGACGGGATTAATTCACCCCTCCACTTT.